This TCR beta chain was captured by sequencing in a study of T cell repertoires in cytomegalovirus infection. About the study: TCR beta signatures that were public indicated CMV infection and matching HLA type. Study-level results: Dominating the ex vivo response were TCR beta clonotypes that were CMV-specific and HLA-C-restricted.

This clonotype was detected many times. The antigen remains undetermined. TCRdb independently ran MiXCR on the reads; one entry per CDR3 protein. The sample contains over 300,000 distinct CDR3 sequences, roughly 15% of which appear only once. The CDR3 covers 11 residues. V shed 6 bases, J shed 13 bases, and the junction held 4 bases outside the gene matches. Sequenced material: PBMCs. The receptor was derived from a human donor in good health (CMV status not recorded). Some clones in this sample may be carry-over from other donors' samples. The gene calls are TRBV12-3 or TRBV12-4 and TRBJ2-1; TRBD2 aligns across 9 bases. The CDR3 reads CASRASGAQFF. CDR3 in DNA: TGTGCCAGCAGGGCTAGCGGGGCTCAGTTCTTC.